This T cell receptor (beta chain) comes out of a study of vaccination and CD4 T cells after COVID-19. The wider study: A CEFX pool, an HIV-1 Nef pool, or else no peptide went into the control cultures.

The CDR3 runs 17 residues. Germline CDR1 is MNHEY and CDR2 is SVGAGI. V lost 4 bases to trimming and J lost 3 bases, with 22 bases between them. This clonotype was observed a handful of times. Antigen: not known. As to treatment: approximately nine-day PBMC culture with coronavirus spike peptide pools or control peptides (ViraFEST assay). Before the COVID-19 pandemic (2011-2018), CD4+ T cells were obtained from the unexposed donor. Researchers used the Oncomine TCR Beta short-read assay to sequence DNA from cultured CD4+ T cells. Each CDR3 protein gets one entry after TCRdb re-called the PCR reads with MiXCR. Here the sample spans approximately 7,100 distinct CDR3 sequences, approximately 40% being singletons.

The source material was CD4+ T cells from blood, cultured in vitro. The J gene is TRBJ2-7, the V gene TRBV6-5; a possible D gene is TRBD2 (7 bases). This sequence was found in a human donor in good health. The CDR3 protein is CASSSVMLGGGDYEQYF. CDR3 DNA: TGTGCCAGCAGTTCTGTAATGTTGGGAGGGGGGGACTACGAGCAGTACTTC.